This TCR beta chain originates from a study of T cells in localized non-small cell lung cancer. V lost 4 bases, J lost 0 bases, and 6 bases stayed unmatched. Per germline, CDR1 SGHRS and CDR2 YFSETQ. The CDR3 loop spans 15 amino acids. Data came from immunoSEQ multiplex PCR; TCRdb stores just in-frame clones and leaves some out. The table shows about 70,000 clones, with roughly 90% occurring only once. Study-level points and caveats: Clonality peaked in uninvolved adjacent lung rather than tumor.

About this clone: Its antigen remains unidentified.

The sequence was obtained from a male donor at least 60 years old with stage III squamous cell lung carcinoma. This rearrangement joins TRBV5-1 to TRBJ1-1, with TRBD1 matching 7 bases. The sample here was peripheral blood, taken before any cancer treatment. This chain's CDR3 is CASSPLQGLNTEAFF. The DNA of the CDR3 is TGCGCCAGCAGCCCCTTACAGGGGTTGAACACTGAAGCTTTCTTT. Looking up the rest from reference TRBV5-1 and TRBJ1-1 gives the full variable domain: KAGVTQTPRYLIKTRGQQVTLSCSPISGHRSVSWYQQTPGQGLQFLFEYFSETQRNKGNFPGRFSGRQFSNSRSEMNVSTLELGDSALYLCASSPLQGLNTEAFFGQGTRLTVV.